This T cell receptor beta chain is from a study of technical replicates of blood from several donors. The method was immunoSEQ multiplex PCR; TCRdb's version includes in-frame clones alone and lacks a portion of them. The repertoire has 70,000 to 85,000 clones, 95% to 98% of them found once; the top ten carry 0.18%. The CDR3 length is 15 residues. Trimming removed 1 base at V and 2 bases at J, with 10 bases between. CDR1 and CDR2 (germline): SGHRS, YFSETQ. The TCR comes from a human donor in good health. Sequencing input: T cells isolated from PBMCs. The chain combines TRBV5-1 with TRBJ2-1; D is ambiguous. CDR3 region: CASSLSLDPYNEQFF. For the CDR3, the DNA is TGCGCCAGCAGCTTGAGCCTAGACCCCTACAATGAGCAGTTCTTC.